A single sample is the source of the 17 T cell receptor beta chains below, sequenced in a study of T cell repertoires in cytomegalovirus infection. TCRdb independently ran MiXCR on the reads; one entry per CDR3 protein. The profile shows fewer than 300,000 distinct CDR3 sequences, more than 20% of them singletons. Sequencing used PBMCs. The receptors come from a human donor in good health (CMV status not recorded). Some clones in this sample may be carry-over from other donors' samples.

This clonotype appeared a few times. The CDR3: CASSNTGTSRYEQYF. The CDR3 DNA follows: TGTGCCAGCAGTAACACTGGGACAAGCCGATACGAGCAGTACTTC. V usage is TRBV6-6 and J usage is TRBJ2-7, with a tentative D call TRBD1 (6 bases). The V end was cut by 5 bases, the J end by 4 bases, with 18 bases between. CDR1 and CDR2 from the germline V gene are MNHNY and SVGAGI (reference sequence). The CDR3 is 15 amino acids.

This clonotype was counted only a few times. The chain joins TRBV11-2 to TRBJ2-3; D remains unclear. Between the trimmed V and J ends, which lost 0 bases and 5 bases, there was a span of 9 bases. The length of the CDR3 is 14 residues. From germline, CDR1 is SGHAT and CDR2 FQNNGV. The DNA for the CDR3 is TGTGCCAGCAGCTTAGATCGTAAGGGAGATACGCAGTATTTT. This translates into CASSLDRKGDTQYF.

Here the CDR3 DNA reads TGTGCCAGCAGCTCCCGGACAGAATACGAGCAGTACTTC. It translates to CASSSRTEYEQYF. The V and J genes are TRBV7-2 and TRBJ2-7; possibly TRBD1 for D (6 bases). Trimming pared 4 bases from V and 4 bases from J, leaving 11 bases between. This CDR3 is 13 amino acids long. Per the germline V gene, CDR1 is SGHTA and CDR2 is FQGNSA.

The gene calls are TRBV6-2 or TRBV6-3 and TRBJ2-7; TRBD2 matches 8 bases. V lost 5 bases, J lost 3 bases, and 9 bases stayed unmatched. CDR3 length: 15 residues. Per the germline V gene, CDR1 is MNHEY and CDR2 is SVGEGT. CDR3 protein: CASSDPGLGLYEQYF. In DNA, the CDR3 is TGTGCCAGCAGTGACCCGGGACTAGGCCTCTACGAGCAGTACTTC.

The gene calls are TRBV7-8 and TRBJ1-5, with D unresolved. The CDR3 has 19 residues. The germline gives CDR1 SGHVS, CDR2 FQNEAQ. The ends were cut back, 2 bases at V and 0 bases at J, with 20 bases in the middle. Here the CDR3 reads CASSLLGLPSHYSNQPQHF. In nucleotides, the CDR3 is TGTGCCAGCAGCTTATTGGGTCTTCCGTCGCATTATAGCAATCAGCCCCAGCATTTT.

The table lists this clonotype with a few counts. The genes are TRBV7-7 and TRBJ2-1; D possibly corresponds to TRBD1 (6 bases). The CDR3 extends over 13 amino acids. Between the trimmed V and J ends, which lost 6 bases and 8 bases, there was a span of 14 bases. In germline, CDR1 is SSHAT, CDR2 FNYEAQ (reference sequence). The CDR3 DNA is TGTGCCAGCAGTCTCTTTGGGGGCGATGAGCAGTTCTTC. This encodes CASSLFGGDEQFF.

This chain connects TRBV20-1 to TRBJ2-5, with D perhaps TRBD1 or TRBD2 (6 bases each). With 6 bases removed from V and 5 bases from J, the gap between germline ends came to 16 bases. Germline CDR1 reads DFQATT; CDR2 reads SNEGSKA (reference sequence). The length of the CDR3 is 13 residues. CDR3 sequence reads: CSAEGGAGETQYF. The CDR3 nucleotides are TGCAGTGCAGAGGGGGGAGCTGGGGAGACCCAGTACTTC.

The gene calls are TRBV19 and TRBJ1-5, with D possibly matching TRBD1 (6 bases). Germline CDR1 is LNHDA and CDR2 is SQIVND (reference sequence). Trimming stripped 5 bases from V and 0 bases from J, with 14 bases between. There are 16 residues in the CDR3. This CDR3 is CASSFTDRSSNQPQHF. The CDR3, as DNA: TGTGCCAGTAGTTTCACGGACAGAAGTAGCAATCAGCCCCAGCATTTT.

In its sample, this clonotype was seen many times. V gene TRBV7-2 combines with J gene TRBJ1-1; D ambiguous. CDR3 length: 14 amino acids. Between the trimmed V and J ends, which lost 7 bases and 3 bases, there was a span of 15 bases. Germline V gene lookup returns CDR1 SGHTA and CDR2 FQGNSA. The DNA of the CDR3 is TGTGCCAGCACCCTACGGCGGGGATACACTGAAGCTTTCTTT. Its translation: CASTLRRGYTEAFF.

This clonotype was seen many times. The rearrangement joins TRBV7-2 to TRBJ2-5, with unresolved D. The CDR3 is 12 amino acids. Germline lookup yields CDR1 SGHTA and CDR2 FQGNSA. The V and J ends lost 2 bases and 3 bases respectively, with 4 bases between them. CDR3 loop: CASSLMEETQYF. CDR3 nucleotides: TGTGCCAGCAGCTTAATGGAAGAGACCCAGTACTTC.

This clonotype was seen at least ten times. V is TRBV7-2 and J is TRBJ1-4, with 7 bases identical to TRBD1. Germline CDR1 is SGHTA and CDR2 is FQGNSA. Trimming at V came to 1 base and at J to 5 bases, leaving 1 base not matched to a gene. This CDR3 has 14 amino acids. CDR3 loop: CASSLGGGNEKLFF. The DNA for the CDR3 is TGTGCCAGCAGCTTAGGAGGGGGCAATGAAAAACTGTTTTTT.

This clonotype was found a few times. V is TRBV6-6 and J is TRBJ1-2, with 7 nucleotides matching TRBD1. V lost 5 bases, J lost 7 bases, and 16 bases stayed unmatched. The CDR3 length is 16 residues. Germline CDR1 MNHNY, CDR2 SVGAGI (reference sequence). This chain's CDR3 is CASSKTGALEVVGYTF. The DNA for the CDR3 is TGTGCCAGCAGTAAAACAGGGGCGCTGGAAGTGGTTGGCTACACCTTC.

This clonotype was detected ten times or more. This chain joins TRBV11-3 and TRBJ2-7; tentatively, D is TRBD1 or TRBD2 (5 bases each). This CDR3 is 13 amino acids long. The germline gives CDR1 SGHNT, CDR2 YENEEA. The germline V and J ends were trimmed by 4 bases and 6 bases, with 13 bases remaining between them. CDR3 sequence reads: CASSSTGTGEQYF. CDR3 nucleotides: TGTGCCAGCAGCTCAACCGGGACGGGCGAGCAGTACTTC.

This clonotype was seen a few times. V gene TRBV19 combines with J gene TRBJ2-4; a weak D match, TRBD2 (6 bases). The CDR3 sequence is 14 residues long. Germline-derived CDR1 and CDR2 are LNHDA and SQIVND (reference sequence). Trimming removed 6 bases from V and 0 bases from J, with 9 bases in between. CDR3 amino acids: CASSRGRAKNIQYF. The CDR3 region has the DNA TGTGCCAGTAGCCGGGGGAGAGCCAAAAACATTCAGTACTTC.

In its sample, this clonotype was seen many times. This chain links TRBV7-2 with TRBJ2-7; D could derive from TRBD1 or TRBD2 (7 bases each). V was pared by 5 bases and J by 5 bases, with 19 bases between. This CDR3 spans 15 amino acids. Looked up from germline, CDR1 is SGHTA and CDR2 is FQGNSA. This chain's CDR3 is CASSPRRQGGDEQYF. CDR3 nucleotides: TGTGCCAGCAGCCCTAGGCGGCAGGGGGGGGACGAGCAGTACTTC.

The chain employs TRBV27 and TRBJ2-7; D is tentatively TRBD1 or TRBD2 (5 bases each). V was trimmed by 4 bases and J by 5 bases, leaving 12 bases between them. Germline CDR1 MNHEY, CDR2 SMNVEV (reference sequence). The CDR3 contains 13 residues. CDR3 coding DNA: TGTGCCAGCAGTTGGGGCGGGCGTGACGAGCAGTACTTC. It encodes CASSWGGRDEQYF.

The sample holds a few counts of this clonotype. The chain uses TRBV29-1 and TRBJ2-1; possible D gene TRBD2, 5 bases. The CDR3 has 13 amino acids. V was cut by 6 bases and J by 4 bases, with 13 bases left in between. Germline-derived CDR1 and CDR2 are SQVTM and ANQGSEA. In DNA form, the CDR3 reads TGCAGCGTCCAAGGAGGTGCGTACAATGAGCAGTTCTTC. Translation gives CSVQGGAYNEQFF.